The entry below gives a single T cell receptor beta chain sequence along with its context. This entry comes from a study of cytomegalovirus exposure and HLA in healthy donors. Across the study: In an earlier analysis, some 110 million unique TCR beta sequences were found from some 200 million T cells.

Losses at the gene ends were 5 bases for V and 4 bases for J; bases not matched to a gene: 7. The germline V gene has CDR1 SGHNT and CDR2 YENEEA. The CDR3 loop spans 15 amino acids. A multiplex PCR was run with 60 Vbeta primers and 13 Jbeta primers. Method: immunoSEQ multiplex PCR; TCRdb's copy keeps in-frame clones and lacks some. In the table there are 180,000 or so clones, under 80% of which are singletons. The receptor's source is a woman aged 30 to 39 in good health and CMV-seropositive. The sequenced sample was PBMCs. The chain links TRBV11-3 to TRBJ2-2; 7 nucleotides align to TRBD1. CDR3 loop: CASSRGTATTGELFF. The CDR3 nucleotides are TGTGCCAGCAGCCGAGGGACAGCGACCACCGGGGAGCTGTTTTTT. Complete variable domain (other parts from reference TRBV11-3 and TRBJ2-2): EAGVVQSPRYKIIEKKQPVAFWCNPISGHNTLYWYLQNLGQGPELLIRYENEEAVDDSQLPKDRFSAERLKGVDSTLKIQPAELGDSAVYLCASSRGTATTGELFFGEGSRLTVL.